The TCR beta chain under discussion was sequenced for a study of OX40 agonist ivuxolimab in advanced cancers. Across the whole study: The dose-escalation cohort was approximately 81% male, with a mean age of 60 years, ranging roughly 20 to 80. Prior anti-PD-1, anti-PD-L1 or anti-CTLA-4 therapy was allowed; around 40% had some.

A word on this clone: No antigen is known for it.

Germline V gene lookup returns CDR1 SGHVS and CDR2 FNYEAQ. The CDR3 runs 14 residues. Trimming left V 1 base short and J 12 bases short, with 16 bases between. Study-level results: No determination was made of the antigen specificity of the expanded peripheral T cells. Clonal expansion by week 6 occurred in CD4+ and CD8+ blood T cells (at 0.1 to 3.0 mg/kg).

The table came from immunoSEQ multiplex PCR; TCRdb's copy has only in-frame clones and leaves some out. The data contain about 80,000 clones, around 85% of them singletons. V and J are TRBV7-6 and TRBJ2-1; D remains unclear. This clonotype was obtained from an adult with an advanced solid tumor such as melanoma, head and neck, liver or kidney cancer. This specimen was CD4+ or CD8+ T cells sorted from blood, taken in a trial of the OX40 agonist ivuxolimab. CDR3 DNA: TGTGCCAGCAGCTTAGTAGTTGGTCAAACTGCGCAGTTCTTC. Translating gives CASSLVVGQTAQFF. Variable domain in full (rest from reference TRBV7-6 and TRBJ2-1): GAGVSQSPRYKVTKRGQDVALRCDPISGHVSLYWYRQALGQGPEFLTYFNYEAQQDKSGLPNDRFSAERPEGSISTLTIQRTEQRDSAMYRCASSLVVGQTAQFFGPGTRLTVL.